The entry that follows covers one T cell receptor beta chain sequence. No antigen is known for it. This PCR relied on a set of 60 Vbeta primers and 13 Jbeta primers. Here immunoSEQ multiplex PCR was the method, and the copy in TCRdb shows in-frame clones only, minus some. The sample records approximately 150,000 clones, nearly 85% being singletons. This CDR3 is built from 16 residues. Unmatched junction bases numbered 13, after V lost 4 bases and J lost 5 bases. Germline V gene lookup returns CDR1 MNHNS and CDR2 SASEGT. This sample is part of a study of cytomegalovirus exposure and HLA in healthy donors. Study outcomes and limitations: Exclusion applied to some V segments, including TRBV6-2 and TRBV6-3, as they were indistinguishable. Presence/absence analyses assumed roughly uniform sequencing depth across donors. Earlier results showed most TCR beta V segments being productive about 87% or about 30% of the time. The study designated roughly 160 TCR beta chains cytomegalovirus-associated.

The receptor was isolated from a male donor in good health and CMV-seronegative. The specimen was PBMCs. The V and J genes are TRBV6-1 and TRBJ2-5; 7 bases map to TRBD2. The CDR3 is CASSALSGGMVETQYF. The CDR3, as DNA: TGTGCCAGCAGTGCCTTGTCGGGAGGTATGGTGGAGACCCAGTACTTC.